This T cell receptor (beta chain) originates from a study of cytomegalovirus exposure and HLA in healthy donors. Study conclusions and caveats: It was taken for granted in presence/absence analyses that sequencing depth across donors was roughly uniform.

Every donor was a healthy person donating bone marrow. Primers: 60 Vbeta forward and 13 Jbeta reverse. Data came from immunoSEQ multiplex PCR; TCRdb stores just in-frame clones and leaves some out. The data contain around 110,000 clones, 60% to 80% of them singletons. There are a few counts of this clone. Its antigen is not identified. Sequences were obtained from PBMCs. The source of this sequence is a female donor in good health and CMV-seronegative.

The CDR3 DNA reads TGTGCCAGCAGCCTAGGAAGGGACAGAGAAAAACTGTTTTTT. It specifies CASSLGRDREKLFF. The chain carries TRBV7-2 and TRBJ1-4; 7 nucleotides align to TRBD1. The CDR3 runs to 14 residues. Germline assignment: CDR1 SGHTA and CDR2 FQGNSA. With V trimmed by 5 bases and J by 8 bases, 8 bases remained unmatched.